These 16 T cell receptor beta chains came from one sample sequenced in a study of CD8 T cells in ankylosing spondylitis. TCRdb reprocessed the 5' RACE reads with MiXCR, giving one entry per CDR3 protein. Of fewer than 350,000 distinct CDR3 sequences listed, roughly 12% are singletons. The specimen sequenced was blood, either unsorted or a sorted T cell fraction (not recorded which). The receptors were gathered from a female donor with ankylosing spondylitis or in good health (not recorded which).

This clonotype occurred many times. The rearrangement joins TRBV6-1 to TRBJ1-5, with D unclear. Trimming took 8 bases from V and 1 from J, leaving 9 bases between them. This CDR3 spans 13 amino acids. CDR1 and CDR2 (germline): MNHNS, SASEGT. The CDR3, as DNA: TGTGCCAGCGGAGAGAGGAGCAATCAGCCCCAGCATTTT. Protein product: CASGERSNQPQHF.

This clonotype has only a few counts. The CDR3 loop reads CASSVAAPGDIQYF. The DNA of the CDR3 is TGTGCCAGCAGCGTAGCGGCCCCAGGAGACATTCAGTACTTC. The chain links TRBV12-3 or TRBV12-4 to TRBJ2-4; D is possibly TRBD2 (6 bases). The ends were cut back, 6 bases at V and 8 bases at J, with 17 bases in the middle. The CDR3 has 14 amino acids.

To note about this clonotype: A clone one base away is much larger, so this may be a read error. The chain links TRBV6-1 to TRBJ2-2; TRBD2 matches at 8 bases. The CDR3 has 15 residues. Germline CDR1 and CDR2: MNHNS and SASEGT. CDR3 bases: TGTGCCAGCCAGGACGGGAGGGGGAACACCTGGGAGCTGTTTTTT. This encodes CASQDGRGNTWELFF.

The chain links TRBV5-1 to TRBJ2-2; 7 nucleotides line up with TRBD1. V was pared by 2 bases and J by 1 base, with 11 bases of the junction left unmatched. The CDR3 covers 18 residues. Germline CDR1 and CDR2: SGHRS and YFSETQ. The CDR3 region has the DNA TGCGCCAGCAGCTTAGGCCAGGGGGATCCTTTGAACACCGGGGAGCTGTTTTTT. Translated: CASSLGQGDPLNTGELFF.

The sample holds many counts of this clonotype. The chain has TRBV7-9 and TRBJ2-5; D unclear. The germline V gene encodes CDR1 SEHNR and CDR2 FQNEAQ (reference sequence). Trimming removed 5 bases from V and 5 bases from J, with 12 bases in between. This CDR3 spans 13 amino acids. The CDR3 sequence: CASSHLDRETQYF. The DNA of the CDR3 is TGTGCCAGCAGCCACTTGGACCGGGAGACCCAGTACTTC. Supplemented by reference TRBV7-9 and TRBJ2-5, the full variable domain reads DTGVSQNPRHKITKRGQNVTFRCDPISEHNRLYWYRQTLGQGPEFLTYFQNEAQLEKSRLLSDRFSAERPKGSFSTLEIQRTEQGDSAMYLCASSHLDRETQYFGPGTRLLVL.

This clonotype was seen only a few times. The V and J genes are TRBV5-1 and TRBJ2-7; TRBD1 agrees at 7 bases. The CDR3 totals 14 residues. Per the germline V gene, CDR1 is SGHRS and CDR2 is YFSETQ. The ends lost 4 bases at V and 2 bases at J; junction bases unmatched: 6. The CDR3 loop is CASSRPGQTYEQYF. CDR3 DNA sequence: TGCGCCAGCAGCCGCCCGGGACAGACCTACGAGCAGTACTTC.

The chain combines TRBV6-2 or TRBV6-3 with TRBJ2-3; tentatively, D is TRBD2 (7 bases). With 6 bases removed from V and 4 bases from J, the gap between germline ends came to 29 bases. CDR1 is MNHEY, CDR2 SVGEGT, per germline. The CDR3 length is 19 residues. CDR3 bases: TGTGCCAGCAGACAATCCACCTCCCCCGGGGGGCACGCGGCAGATACGCAGTATTTT. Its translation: CASRQSTSPGGHAADTQYF.

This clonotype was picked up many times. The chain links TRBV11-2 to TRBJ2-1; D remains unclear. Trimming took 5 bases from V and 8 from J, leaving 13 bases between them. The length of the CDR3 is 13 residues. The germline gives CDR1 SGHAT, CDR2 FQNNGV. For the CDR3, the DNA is TGTGCCAGCAGCCCATACCGGGCCTATGAGCAGTTCTTC. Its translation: CASSPYRAYEQFF.

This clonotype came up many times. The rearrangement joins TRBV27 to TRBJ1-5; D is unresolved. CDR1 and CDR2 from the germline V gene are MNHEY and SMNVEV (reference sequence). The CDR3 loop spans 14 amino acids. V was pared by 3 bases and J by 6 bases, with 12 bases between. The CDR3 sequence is CASSFQSQGQPQHF. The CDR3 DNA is TGTGCCAGCAGTTTCCAGAGCCAAGGTCAGCCCCAGCATTTT.

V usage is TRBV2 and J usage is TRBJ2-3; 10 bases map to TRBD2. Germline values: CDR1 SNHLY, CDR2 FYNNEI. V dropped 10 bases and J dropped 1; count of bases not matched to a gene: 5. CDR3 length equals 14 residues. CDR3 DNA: TGTGCCACTTCGAGCGGGAGGGGCACAGATACGCAGTATTTT. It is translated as CATSSGRGTDTQYF.

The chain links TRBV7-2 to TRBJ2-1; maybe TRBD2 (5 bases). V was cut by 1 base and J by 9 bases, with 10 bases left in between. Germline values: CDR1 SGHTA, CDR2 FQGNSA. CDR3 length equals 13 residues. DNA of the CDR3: TGTGCCAGCAGCTTAGTGCGAGGGAGTGAGCAGTTCTTC. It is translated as CASSLVRGSEQFF.

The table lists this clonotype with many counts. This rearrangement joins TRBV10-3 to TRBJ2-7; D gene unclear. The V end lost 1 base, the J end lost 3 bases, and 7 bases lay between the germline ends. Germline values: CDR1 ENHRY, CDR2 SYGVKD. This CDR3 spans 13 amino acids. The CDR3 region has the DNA TGTGCCATCAGTGAGTGGGGTAGCTACGAGCAGTACTTC. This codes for CAISEWGSYEQYF.

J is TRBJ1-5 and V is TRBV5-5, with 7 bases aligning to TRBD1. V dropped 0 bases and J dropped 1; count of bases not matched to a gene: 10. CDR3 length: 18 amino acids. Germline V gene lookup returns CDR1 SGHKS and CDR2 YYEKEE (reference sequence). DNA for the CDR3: TGTGCCAGCAGCTTGGGCCCAGGGGGTCAATGGAGCAATCAGCCCCAGCATTTT. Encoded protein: CASSLGPGGQWSNQPQHF.

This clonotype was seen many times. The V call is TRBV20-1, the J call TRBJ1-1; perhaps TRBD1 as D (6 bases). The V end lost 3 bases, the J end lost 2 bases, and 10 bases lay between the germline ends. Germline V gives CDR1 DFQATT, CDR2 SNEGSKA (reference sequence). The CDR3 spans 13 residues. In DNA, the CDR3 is TGCAGTGCTAGCGGGGGCCCTAACACTGAAGCTTTCTTT. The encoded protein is CSASGGPNTEAFF.

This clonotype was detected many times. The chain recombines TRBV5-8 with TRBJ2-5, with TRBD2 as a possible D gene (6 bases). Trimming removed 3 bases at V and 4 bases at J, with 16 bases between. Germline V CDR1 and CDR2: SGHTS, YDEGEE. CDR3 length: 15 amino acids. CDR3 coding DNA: TGTGCCAGCAGCTCTCGGGGCGGGACCGTAGAGACCCAGTACTTC. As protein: CASSSRGGTVETQYF.

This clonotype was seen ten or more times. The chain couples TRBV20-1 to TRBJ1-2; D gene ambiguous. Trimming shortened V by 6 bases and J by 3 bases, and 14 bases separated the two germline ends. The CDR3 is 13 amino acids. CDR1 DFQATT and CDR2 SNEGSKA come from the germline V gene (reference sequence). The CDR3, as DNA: TGCAGTGCCGGACGGGTCACCGACTATGGCTACACCTTC. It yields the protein CSAGRVTDYGYTF.